This T cell receptor (beta chain) was sequenced during a study of blood T cell repertoires in COVID-19. Some clones are missing from TCRdb's copy, which holds only in-frame ones; the method was immunoSEQ multiplex PCR. The profile shows around 150,000 clones, 80% to 85% of them singletons. Germline assignment: CDR1 LGHNA and CDR2 YNFKEQ. The CDR3 is 16 residues long. The J segment lost 2 bases and the V segment lost 0 bases, leaving 4 bases of the junction unmatched. V gene TRBV4-2 combines with J gene TRBJ1-5, with 7 bases aligning to TRBD1. Sequenced material: peripheral blood. The TCR comes from a woman between 55 and 75 years old with acute or convalescent COVID-19. The DNA for the CDR3 is TGTGCCAGCAGCCAAGAGACCGGACAGGGCAATCAGCCCCAGCATTTT. Amino acid sequence: CASSQETGQGNQPQHF.